Presented here are 11 T cell receptor beta chains from one specimen sequenced in a study of cytomegalovirus exposure and HLA in healthy donors. PCR used 60 Vbeta primers and 13 Jbeta primers. Measured with immunoSEQ multiplex PCR; TCRdb has only the in-frame clones, and not every one. The sample consists of over 95,000 clones, more than 65% of them appearing once. The material sequenced was PBMCs. The receptors stem from a man aged 35 to 55 in good health and CMV-seropositive.

This clone was observed once. The genes are TRBV6-6 and TRBJ1-6, with D hard to call. Germline V gives CDR1 MNHNY, CDR2 SVGAGI (reference sequence). Trimming removed 0 bases from V and 8 bases from J, with 14 bases in between. The CDR3 has 16 amino acids. The CDR3: CASSYSVGDRDSPLHF. The CDR3 DNA sequence: TGTGCCAGCAGTTACTCGGTGGGTGACCGGGATTCACCCCTCCACTTT.

The chain employs TRBV4-3 and TRBJ2-3; TRBD1 might be the D (6 bases). V was cut by 0 bases and J by 2 bases, with 15 bases left in between. This CDR3 is 17 amino acids long. Germline V gene data show CDR1 as LGHNA and CDR2 as YSLEER. In DNA form, the CDR3 reads TGCGCCAGCAGCCAAGACGTAAGGACAGCCAACACAGATACGCAGTATTTT. Translated, it gives CASSQDVRTANTDTQYF.

This rearrangement joins TRBV7-2 to TRBJ2-7; 8 bases map to TRBD1. The CDR3 covers 15 residues. Per the germline V gene, CDR1 is SGHTA and CDR2 is FQGNSA. The V segment lost 3 bases and the J segment 2 bases; nucleotides outside the gene matches: 6. CDR3 in amino acids: CASSFDRGHPYEQYF. The CDR3 coding sequence is TGTGCCAGCAGCTTTGACAGGGGCCATCCCTACGAGCAGTACTTC.

The CDR3 here is CASSTRDNQPQHF. The CDR3 coding sequence is TGTGCCAGTAGTACCAGGGACAATCAGCCCCAGCATTTT. The rearrangement links TRBV19 to TRBJ1-5, with TRBD1 as a possible D gene (5 bases). Trimming cost V 4 bases and J 3 bases, with 7 bases left between them. This CDR3 contains 13 residues. Per germline, CDR1 LNHDA and CDR2 SQIVND (reference sequence).

The chain joins TRBV28 to TRBJ2-5; TRBD2 aligns across 9 bases. The germline V gene has CDR1 MDHEN and CDR2 SYDVKM. CDR3 length: 16 residues. V was pared by 1 base and J by 3 bases, with 6 bases of the junction left unmatched. The CDR3 DNA follows: TGTGCCAGCAGTTTATTTCTGGGACTAGCAAAAGAGACCCAGTACTTC. Amino acids: CASSLFLGLAKETQYF.

The V gene is TRBV6-4, the J gene TRBJ2-7, with D possibly being TRBD1 (5 bases). Germline CDR1 MRHNA, CDR2 SNTAGT. The CDR3 is made up of 15 amino acids. V shed 4 bases and J shed 4 bases, with 17 bases lying between them. Written as DNA, the CDR3 is TGTGCCAGCAGTGCCCCCGCCAGGGTAGTGTACGAGCAGTACTTC. It specifies CASSAPARVVYEQYF.

The rearrangement links TRBV19 to TRBJ2-1, with 7 bases that match TRBD1. The CDR3 runs to 17 residues. With V trimmed by 6 bases and J by 1 base, 12 bases remained unmatched. Germline CDR1 and CDR2: LNHDA and SQIVND (reference sequence). This CDR3 reads CASRTEMGRGSYNEQFF. CDR3 DNA: TGTGCCAGTAGGACCGAGATGGGCAGGGGGTCCTACAATGAGCAGTTCTTC.

The V and J genes are TRBV5-1 and TRBJ1-2; no clear D gene. CDR1 is SGHRS and CDR2 is YFSETQ in the germline V gene. The CDR3 runs 14 residues. Trimming pared 0 bases from V and 7 bases from J, leaving 13 bases between. CDR3 coding DNA: TGCGCCAGCAGCTTGGACAGTTCAGGTGTTGGCTACACCTTC. It is translated as CASSLDSSGVGYTF.

The genes are TRBV7-2 and TRBJ1-3; 8 bases align to TRBD1. The CDR3 has 15 residues. V dropped 5 bases and J dropped 2; count of bases not matched to a gene: 5. Germline CDR1 SGHTA, CDR2 FQGNSA. The CDR3 loop reads CASSLQTGAGNTIYF. The CDR3 DNA sequence: TGTGCCAGCAGCCTTCAGACAGGGGCTGGAAACACCATATATTTT.

The chain has TRBV6-5 and TRBJ1-5; 11 bases align to TRBD1. The CDR3 is 14 amino acids. V lost 5 bases, J lost 7 bases, and 4 bases stayed unmatched. Germline loops: CDR1 MNHEY, CDR2 SVGAGI. The CDR3 bases are TGTGCCAGCAGTCGGGACAGGGGGAACCAGCCCCAGCATTTT. Protein sequence: CASSRDRGNQPQHF.

The CDR3 bases are TGTGCCAGCAGCTGGGGGACAGGGGTCTCCTACGAGCAGTACTTC. This codes for CASSWGTGVSYEQYF. The rearrangement links TRBV7-2 to TRBJ2-7; 10 positions agree with TRBD1. The junction had 3 bases not matched to a gene; V was cut back by 4 bases and J by 0 bases. The CDR3 loop spans 15 amino acids. Germline V gives CDR1 SGHTA, CDR2 FQGNSA.